This T cell receptor beta chain was obtained from a study of blood T cell repertoires in COVID-19. Study information: Samples representing acute and convalescent COVID-19 were sourced from the United States, Italy and Spain. From T cells, B-cell-depleted T cells, or PBMCs came the material, which was cDNA or gDNA.

Looked up from germline, CDR1 is KGHDR and CDR2 is SFDVKD. V was clipped by 4 bases and J by 2 bases; unmatched bases: 3. CDR3 length equals 15 residues. Methods used by the authors: Estimated nucleated cell counts came from reference gene primer amplification. Assay: immunoSEQ multiplex PCR; the TCRdb copy retains only in-frame clones and omits some. V and J calls plus clone size are reproduced from that table; the DNA served to infer D and trimming. The repertoire includes 140,000 to 150,000 clones, around 79% of them detected once, and over 8.5% sits in the top ten. This clonotype was obtained from a man in his fifties or sixties with active or convalescent COVID-19. The rearrangement links TRBV24-1 to TRBJ2-3, with 9 bases identical to TRBD1. The sample consisted of peripheral blood. The CDR3 sequence is CATSENRGLTDTQYF. The DNA of the CDR3 is TGTGCCACCAGTGAAAACAGGGGGCTCACAGATACGCAGTATTTT.